This T cell receptor beta chain came from a study of beta chain features in type 1 diabetes. General study results and limits: Type 1 diabetes patients showed a moderate but significant shortening of TCRB CDR3s in all four CD4+ subsets.

Germline CDR1 reads SGHTA; CDR2 reads FQGNSA. This CDR3 spans 15 amino acids. V gave up 2 bases and J gave up 9 bases; unmatched junction bases: 7. What was sequenced were expressed TCRB transcripts, since all of the isolated RNA had been reverse transcribed. Some clones are missing from TCRdb's copy, which holds only in-frame ones; the method was immunoSEQ multiplex PCR. The repertoire holds hundreds of thousands of clones, with roughly an eighth as singletons. Turning to this clone: Its specificity is not known.

Sorted CD4+ subsets: naive, central memory, regulatory, stem cell-like memory (CD45RO/CCR7/CD25/CD127/CD95/CD27 panel). The J gene is TRBJ1-5, the V gene TRBV7-2; TRBD1 agrees at 10 bases. The sample taken for sequencing was naive CD4+ T cells from blood. The clonotype originates from a man younger than 35 with type 1 diabetes. The DNA for the CDR3 is TGTGCCAGCAGCTTACAGTTGGGACAGGGGTCGCCCCAGCATTTT. It is translated as CASSLQLGQGSPQHF.